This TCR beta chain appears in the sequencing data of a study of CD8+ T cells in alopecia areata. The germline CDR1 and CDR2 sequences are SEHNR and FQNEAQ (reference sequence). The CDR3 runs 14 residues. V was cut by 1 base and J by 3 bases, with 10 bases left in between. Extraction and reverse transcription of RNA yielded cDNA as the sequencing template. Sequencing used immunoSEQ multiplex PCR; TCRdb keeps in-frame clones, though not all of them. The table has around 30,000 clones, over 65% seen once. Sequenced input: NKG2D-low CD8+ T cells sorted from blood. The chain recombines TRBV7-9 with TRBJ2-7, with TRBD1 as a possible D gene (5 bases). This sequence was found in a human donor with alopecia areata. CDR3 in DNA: TGTGCCAGCAGCTTAGACAGAACAGGCTACGAGCAGTACTTC. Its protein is CASSLDRTGYEQYF.